Described below is a single T cell receptor beta chain sequence and its context. Antigen specificity is unknown. V lost 3 bases and J lost 8; bases outside the gene matches: 4. CDR1 and CDR2 (germline): SEHNR, FQNEAQ (reference sequence). The CDR3 is 14 residues long. Investigators reverse transcribed all isolated RNA, so they sequenced expressed TCRB transcripts. Read counts averaged approximately 3.5 million for samples of naive, central memory and regulatory T cells. Only in-frame clones appear in the TCRdb table, and some are missing; sequencing was by immunoSEQ multiplex PCR. The sample yields hundreds of thousands of clones, roughly 13% seen once. The data stem from a study of beta chain features in type 1 diabetes. General study results and limits: The study left unresolved whether HLA type influences TCRB rearrangement. Shorter TCRB CDR3s, moderately but significantly so, were found in Type 1 diabetes patients in all four CD4+ subsets.

The sequence came from a man younger than 35 with type 1 diabetes. Sequenced: naive CD4+ T cells from blood. The chain carries TRBV7-9 and TRBJ1-4, with 9 bases lining up with TRBD1. The CDR3 DNA follows: TGTGCCAGCAGCTTTGGGGACAGGGTCGAAAAACTGTTTTTT. It encodes CASSFGDRVEKLFF. Full variable domain (remainder filled in from reference TRBV7-9 and TRBJ1-4): DTGVSQNPRHKITKRGQNVTFRCDPISEHNRLYWYRQTLGQGPEFLTYFQNEAQLEKSRLLSDRFSAERPKGSFSTLEIQRTEQGDSAMYLCASSFGDRVEKLFFGSGTQLSVL.